This TCR beta chain was captured by sequencing in a study of cytomegalovirus exposure and HLA in healthy donors. Overall study context: The 90 to 150 validation repertoires used the same platform as the 666 first-cohort repertoires, a later analysis reported.

Assay: immunoSEQ multiplex PCR; the TCRdb copy retains only in-frame clones and omits some. The sample lists approximately 230,000 clones, about 90% seen once, with more than 10% in the top ten. The sequence was collected from a man younger than 35 in good health and CMV-seropositive. The sample was PBMCs.

The CDR3 sequence: CASSFRGRLADYNEQFF. The CDR3 DNA reads as TGTGCCAGCAGTTTTAGGGGGCGGCTAGCGGACTACAATGAGCAGTTCTTC. The rearrangement uses TRBV27 and TRBJ2-1; D may correspond to TRBD1 or TRBD2 (7 bases each). Germline CDR1 MNHEY, CDR2 SMNVEV (reference sequence). This CDR3 spans 17 amino acids. The V end lost 3 bases, the J end lost 3 bases, and 18 bases lay between the germline ends.